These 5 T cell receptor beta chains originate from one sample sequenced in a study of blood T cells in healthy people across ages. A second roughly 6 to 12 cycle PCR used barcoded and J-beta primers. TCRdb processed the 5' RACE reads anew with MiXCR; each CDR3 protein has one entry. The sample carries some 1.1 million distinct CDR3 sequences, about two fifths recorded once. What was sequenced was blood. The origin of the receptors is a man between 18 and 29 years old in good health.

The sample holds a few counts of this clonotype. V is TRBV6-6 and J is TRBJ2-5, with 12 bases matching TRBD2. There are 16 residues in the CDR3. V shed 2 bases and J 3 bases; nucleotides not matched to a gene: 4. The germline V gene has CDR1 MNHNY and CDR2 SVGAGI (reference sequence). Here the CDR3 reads CASSYPSGGAEETQYF. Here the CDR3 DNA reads TGTGCCAGCAGTTACCCTAGCGGGGGGGCCGAAGAGACCCAGTACTTC.

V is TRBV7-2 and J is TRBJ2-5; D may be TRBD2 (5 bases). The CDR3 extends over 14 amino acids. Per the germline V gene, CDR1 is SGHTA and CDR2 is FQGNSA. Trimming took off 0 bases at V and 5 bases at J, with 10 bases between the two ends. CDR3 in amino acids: CASSLAGRDETQYF. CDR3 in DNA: TGTGCCAGCAGCTTAGCGGGTCGGGATGAGACCCAGTACTTC. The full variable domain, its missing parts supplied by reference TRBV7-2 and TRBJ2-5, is GAGVSQSPSNKVTEKGKDVELRCDPISGHTALYWYRQSLGQGLEFLIYFQGNSAPDKSGLPSDRFSAERTGGSVSTLTIQRTQQEDSAVYLCASSLAGRDETQYFGPGTRLLVL.

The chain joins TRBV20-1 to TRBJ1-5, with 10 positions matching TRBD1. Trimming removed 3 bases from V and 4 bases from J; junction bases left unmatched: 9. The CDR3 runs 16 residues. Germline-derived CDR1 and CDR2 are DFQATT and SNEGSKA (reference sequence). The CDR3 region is CSASRPGTGANQPQHF. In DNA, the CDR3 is TGCAGTGCTAGCCGACCCGGGACAGGGGCTAATCAGCCCCAGCATTTT.

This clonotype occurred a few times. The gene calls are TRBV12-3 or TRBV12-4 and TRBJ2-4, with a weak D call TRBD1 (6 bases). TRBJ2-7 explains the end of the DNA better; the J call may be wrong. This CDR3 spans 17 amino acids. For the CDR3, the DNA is TGTGCCAGCAGTTCCTCGTATGGGTCAGGGGTCCAGTACGAGCAGTACTTC. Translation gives CASSSSYGSGVQYEQYF.

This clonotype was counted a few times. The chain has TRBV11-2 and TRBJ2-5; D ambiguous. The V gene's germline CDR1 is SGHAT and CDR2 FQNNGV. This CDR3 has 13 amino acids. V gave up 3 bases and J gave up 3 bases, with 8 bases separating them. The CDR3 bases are TGTGCCAGCAGCTTGGGGTTGAAAGAGACCCAGTACTTC. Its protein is CASSLGLKETQYF.